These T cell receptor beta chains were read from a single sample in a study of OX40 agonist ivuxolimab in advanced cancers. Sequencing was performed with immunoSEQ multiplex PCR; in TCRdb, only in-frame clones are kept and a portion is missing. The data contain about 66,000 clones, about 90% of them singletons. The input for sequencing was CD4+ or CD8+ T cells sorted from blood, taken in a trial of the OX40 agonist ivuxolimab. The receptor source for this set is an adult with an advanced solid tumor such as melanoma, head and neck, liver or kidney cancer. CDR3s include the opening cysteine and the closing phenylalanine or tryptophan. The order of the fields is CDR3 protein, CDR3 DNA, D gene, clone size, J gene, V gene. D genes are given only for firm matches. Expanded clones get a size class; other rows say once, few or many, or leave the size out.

CDR3aa: CASSIGGTSYNEQFF; CDR3nt: TGTGCCAGCAGTATCGGCGGGACCTCCTACAATGAGCAGTTCTTC; d_gene: .; abundance: .; j_gene: TRBJ2-1; v_gene: TRBV28
CDR3aa: CASNSPALNTEAFF; CDR3nt: TGTGCCAGCAACTCCCCGGCGTTGAACACTGAAGCTTTCTTT; d_gene: .; abundance: few; j_gene: TRBJ1-1; v_gene: TRBV6-5
CDR3aa: CASSLRAGGSDTQYF; CDR3nt: TGTGCCAGCAGCTTAAGAGCGGGTGGGTCAGATACGCAGTATTTT; d_gene: .; abundance: .; j_gene: TRBJ2-3; v_gene: TRBV7-3
CDR3aa: CASTPTGTNTGELFF; CDR3nt: TGTGCTAGCACCCCGACAGGGACTAACACCGGGGAGCTGTTTTTT; d_gene: .; abundance: .; j_gene: TRBJ2-2; v_gene: TRBV7-7
CDR3aa: CAITPGQGTYEQYF; CDR3nt: TGTGCCATCACTCCGGGACAGGGGACCTACGAGCAGTACTTC; d_gene: TRBD1; abundance: .; j_gene: TRBJ2-7; v_gene: TRBV10-3
CDR3aa: CASSLQGYGNTIYF; CDR3nt: TGTGCCAGCAGCCTACAGGGGTATGGAAACACCATATATTTT; d_gene: TRBD1; abundance: .; j_gene: TRBJ1-3; v_gene: TRBV7-2
CDR3aa: CASSKGQVNTEAFF; CDR3nt: TGTGCCAGCAGCAAGGGACAGGTGAACACTGAAGCTTTCTTT; d_gene: TRBD1; abundance: .; j_gene: TRBJ1-1; v_gene: TRBV5-6
CDR3aa: CASSLDSGTEAFF; CDR3nt: TGCGCCAGCAGCTTGGATTCGGGCACTGAAGCTTTCTTT; d_gene: .; abundance: .; j_gene: TRBJ1-1; v_gene: TRBV5-1
CDR3aa: CATSRALAEETQYF; CDR3nt: TGTGCCACCAGCAGAGCTTTAGCGGAAGAGACCCAGTACTTC; d_gene: .; abundance: .; j_gene: TRBJ2-5; v_gene: TRBV15
CDR3aa: CASSPLPGVETQYF; CDR3nt: TGTGCCAGCTCACCCCTTCCAGGGGTGGAGACCCAGTACTTC; d_gene: .; abundance: .; j_gene: TRBJ2-5; v_gene: TRBV18
CDR3aa: CASSPGPTNTGELFF; CDR3nt: TGTGCCAGCTCACCAGGGCCTACGAACACCGGGGAGCTGTTTTTT; d_gene: .; abundance: .; j_gene: TRBJ2-2; v_gene: TRBV18
CDR3aa: CASSPRAQGAAMDTEAFF; CDR3nt: TGTGCCAGCAGCCCTAGGGCCCAGGGGGCCGCCATGGACACTGAAGCTTTCTTT; d_gene: TRBD1; abundance: .; j_gene: TRBJ1-1; v_gene: TRBV9
CDR3aa: CASSDSLAGGPSYNEQFF; CDR3nt: TGTGCCAGCAGTGATTCACTAGCGGGGGGGCCCTCCTACAATGAGCAGTTCTTC; d_gene: TRBD2; abundance: .; j_gene: TRBJ2-1; v_gene: TRBV2
CDR3aa: CASSIDRGDNTEAFF; CDR3nt: TGTGCCAGTAGTATAGATCGAGGGGATAACACTGAAGCTTTCTTT; d_gene: .; abundance: .; j_gene: TRBJ1-1; v_gene: TRBV19
CDR3aa: CASSYSGGRAGDTQYF; CDR3nt: TGTGCCAGCAGTTACTCAGGCGGGAGGGCCGGGGATACGCAGTATTTT; d_gene: TRBD2; abundance: .; j_gene: TRBJ2-3; v_gene: TRBV6-5
CDR3aa: CAISGLAGVTGELFF; CDR3nt: TGTGCCATCAGTGGGCTAGCGGGGGTCACCGGGGAGCTGTTTTTT; d_gene: TRBD2; abundance: .; j_gene: TRBJ2-2; v_gene: TRBV10-3